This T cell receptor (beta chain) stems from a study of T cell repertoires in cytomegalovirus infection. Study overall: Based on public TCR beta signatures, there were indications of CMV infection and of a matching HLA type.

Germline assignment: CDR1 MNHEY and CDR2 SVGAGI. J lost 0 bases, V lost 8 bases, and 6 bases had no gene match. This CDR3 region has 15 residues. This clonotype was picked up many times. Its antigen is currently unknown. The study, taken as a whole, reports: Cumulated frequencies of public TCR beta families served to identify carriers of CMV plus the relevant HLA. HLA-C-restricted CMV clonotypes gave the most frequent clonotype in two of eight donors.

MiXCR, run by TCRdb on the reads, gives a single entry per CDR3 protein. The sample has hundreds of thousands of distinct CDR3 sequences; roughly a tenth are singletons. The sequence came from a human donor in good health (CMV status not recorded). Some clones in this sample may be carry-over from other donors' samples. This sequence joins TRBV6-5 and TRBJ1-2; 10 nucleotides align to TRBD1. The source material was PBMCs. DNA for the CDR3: TGTGCCAGCCTGGGGACAGGGGCTTCTAACTATGGCTACACCTTC. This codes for CASLGTGASNYGYTF.